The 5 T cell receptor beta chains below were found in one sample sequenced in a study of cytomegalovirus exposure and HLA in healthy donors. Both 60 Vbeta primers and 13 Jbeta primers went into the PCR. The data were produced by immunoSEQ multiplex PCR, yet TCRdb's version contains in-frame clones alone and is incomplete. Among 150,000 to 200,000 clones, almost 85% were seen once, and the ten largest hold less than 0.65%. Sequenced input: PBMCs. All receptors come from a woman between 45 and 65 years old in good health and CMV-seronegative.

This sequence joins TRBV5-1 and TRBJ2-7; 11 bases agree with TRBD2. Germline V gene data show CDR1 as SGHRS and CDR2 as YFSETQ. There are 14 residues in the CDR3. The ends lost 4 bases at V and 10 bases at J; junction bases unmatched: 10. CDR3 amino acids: CASSTQTSGAEQYF. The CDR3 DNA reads TGCGCCAGCAGCACGCAGACTAGCGGGGCGGAACAGTACTTC.

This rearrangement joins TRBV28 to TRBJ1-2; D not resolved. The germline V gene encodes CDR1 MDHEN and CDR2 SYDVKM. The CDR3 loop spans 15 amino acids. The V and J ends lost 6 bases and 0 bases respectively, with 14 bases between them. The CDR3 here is CASSRPWASNYGYTF. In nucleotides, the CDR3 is TGTGCCAGCAGCCGCCCTTGGGCATCTAACTATGGCTACACCTTC.

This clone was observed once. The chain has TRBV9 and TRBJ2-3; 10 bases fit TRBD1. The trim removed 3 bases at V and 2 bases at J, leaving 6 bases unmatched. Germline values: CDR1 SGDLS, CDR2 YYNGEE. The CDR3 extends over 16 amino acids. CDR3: CASSEPGTGDTDTQYF. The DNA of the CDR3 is TGTGCCAGCAGCGAACCCGGGACAGGGGACACAGATACGCAGTATTTT.

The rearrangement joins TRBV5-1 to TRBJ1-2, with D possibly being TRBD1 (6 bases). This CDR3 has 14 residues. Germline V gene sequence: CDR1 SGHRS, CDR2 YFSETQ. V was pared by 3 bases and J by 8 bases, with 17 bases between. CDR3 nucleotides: TGCGCCAGCAGCTCTAAAGCCGGGACACAGGGCTACACCTTC. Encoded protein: CASSSKAGTQGYTF. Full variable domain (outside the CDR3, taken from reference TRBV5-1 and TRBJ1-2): KAGVTQTPRYLIKTRGQQVTLSCSPISGHRSVSWYQQTPGQGLQFLFEYFSETQRNKGNFPGRFSGRQFSNSRSEMNVSTLELGDSALYLCASSSKAGTQGYTFGSGTRLTVV.

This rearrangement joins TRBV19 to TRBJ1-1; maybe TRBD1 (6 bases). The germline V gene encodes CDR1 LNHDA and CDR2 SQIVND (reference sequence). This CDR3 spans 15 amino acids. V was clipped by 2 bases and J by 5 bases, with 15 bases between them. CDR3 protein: CASSIRGARWTEAFF. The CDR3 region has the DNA TGTGCCAGTAGTATACGGGGGGCAAGATGGACTGAAGCTTTCTTT.